Sequencing of this T cell receptor beta chain was carried out in a study of cytomegalovirus exposure and HLA in healthy donors. About the study: Of all 370 or so donors who were genotyped, 70% to 85% belonged to the Caucasian-associated ancestry cluster.

Whole-study findings and limits: The study carried out a later analysis of TCR beta sequences. It associated 15,000 to 20,000 of them with specific HLA alleles at a false discovery rate of 0.05. V- and J-gene trimming of TCR beta was linked (in a later analysis) to a missense DCLRE1C variant.

This PCR relied on a set of 60 Vbeta primers and 13 Jbeta primers. The protocol was immunoSEQ multiplex PCR, while the TCRdb copy is restricted to in-frame clones and leaves out a portion. The top ten hold approximately 2% of the sample, which has more than 95,000 clones, less than 80% seen once. This CDR3 is 16 amino acids long. Germline V gene lookup returns CDR1 KGHSH and CDR2 LQKENI. The ends lost 4 bases at V and 1 base at J; junction bases unmatched: 10. A remark on this clone: The antigen is not known.

The clonotype originates from a man over 45 in good health and CMV-seronegative. The chain has TRBV18 and TRBJ2-7, with 7 positions matching TRBD1. Input material: PBMCs. Written as DNA, the CDR3 is TGTGCCAGCTCACTTTTAGGGGGCGGGCCATCCTACGAGCAGTACGTC. Protein sequence: CASSLLGGGPSYEQYV.